This entry lists 7 T cell receptor beta chains sequenced from one sample in a study of Ad26.COV2.S vaccination and SARS-CoV-2 variants. As for treatment: roughly 19 received Ad26.COV2.S at low or high dose, single or two shots; roughly five received placebo; per-sample allocation not given. Samples analyzed were those drawn on day 63 after the first vaccine or placebo injection. Generated by immunoSEQ multiplex PCR, the TCRdb table keeps only in-frame clones and is missing some. This table has 410,000 or so clones, approximately 90% appearing once. Sequenced here: peripheral blood, sampled in a trial of Ad26.COV2.S vaccine versus placebo. All receptors come from a person between 18 and 65 years old who received the Ad26.COV2.S COVID-19 vaccine or a placebo.

The V call is TRBV30, the J call TRBJ2-5, with a possible D match to TRBD1 (5 bases). CDR1 GTSNPN and CDR2 SVGIG come from the germline V gene (reference sequence). Trimming shortened V by 1 base and J by 5 bases, and 14 bases separated the two germline ends. The CDR3 spans 14 residues. The CDR3 region is CAWSGLTKGETQYF. CDR3 coding DNA: TGTGCCTGGAGTGGTTTGACAAAGGGGGAGACCCAGTACTTC.

The chain uses TRBV9 and TRBJ1-1; D is perhaps TRBD1 (5 bases). V lost 4 bases, J lost 7 bases, and 38 bases lay in between. The CDR3 is 21 amino acids. The germline CDR1 and CDR2 sequences are SGDLS and YYNGEE. The CDR3 reads CASSPSIRPDMGGVGTGEAFF. In DNA form, the CDR3 reads TGTGCCAGCAGCCCGAGCATCCGACCCGACATGGGAGGGGTAGGAACTGGTGAAGCTTTCTTT.

The rearrangement links TRBV6-2 or TRBV6-3 to TRBJ1-1; TRBD1 aligns across 8 bases. The CDR3 covers 16 residues. J lost 3 bases, V lost 5 bases, and 11 bases had no gene match. Germline CDR1 is MNHEY and CDR2 is SVGEGT. CDR3 nucleotides: TGTGCCAGCAGTCCCCTCTTCGTACAGGGGGACACTGAAGCTTTCTTT. Translated: CASSPLFVQGDTEAFF.

The CDR3, as DNA: TGCAGTGCTAGATCGTACACTGAAGCTTTCTTT. Translated, it gives CSARSYTEAFF. V is TRBV20-1 and J is TRBJ1-1, with unresolved D. The CDR3 consists of 11 residues. V shed 2 bases and J shed 3 bases, with 4 bases lying between them. Germline V gene data show CDR1 as DFQATT and CDR2 as SNEGSKA (reference sequence).

The rearrangement links TRBV10-3 to TRBJ2-2; D is undetermined. Trimming pared 11 bases from V and 0 bases from J, leaving 13 bases between. This CDR3 contains 14 residues. The germline gives CDR1 ENHRY, CDR2 SYGVKD. In DNA form, the CDR3 reads TGTGCCTCCTCCTCTTCCTCGAACACCGGGGAGCTGTTTTTT. Its translation: CASSSSSNTGELFF.

The J gene is TRBJ1-3, the V gene TRBV5-8; unclear D gene. Germline loops: CDR1 SGHTS, CDR2 YDEGEE. Trimming stripped 0 bases from V and 1 base from J, with 2 bases between. CDR3 length equals 13 residues. The DNA of the CDR3 is TGTGCCAGCAGCTTGGGGTCTGGAAACACCATATATTTT. Its protein product is CASSLGSGNTIYF.

The chain recombines TRBV19 with TRBJ1-3; 8 nucleotides line up with TRBD1. CDR3 length equals 17 residues. V lost 3 bases and J lost 0; bases outside the gene matches: 7. Per the germline V gene, CDR1 is LNHDA and CDR2 is SQIVND (reference sequence). The CDR3 is CASSIGQGLFSGNTIYF. CDR3 nucleotide sequence: TGTGCCAGTAGTATTGGACAGGGCCTATTCTCTGGAAACACCATATATTTT.